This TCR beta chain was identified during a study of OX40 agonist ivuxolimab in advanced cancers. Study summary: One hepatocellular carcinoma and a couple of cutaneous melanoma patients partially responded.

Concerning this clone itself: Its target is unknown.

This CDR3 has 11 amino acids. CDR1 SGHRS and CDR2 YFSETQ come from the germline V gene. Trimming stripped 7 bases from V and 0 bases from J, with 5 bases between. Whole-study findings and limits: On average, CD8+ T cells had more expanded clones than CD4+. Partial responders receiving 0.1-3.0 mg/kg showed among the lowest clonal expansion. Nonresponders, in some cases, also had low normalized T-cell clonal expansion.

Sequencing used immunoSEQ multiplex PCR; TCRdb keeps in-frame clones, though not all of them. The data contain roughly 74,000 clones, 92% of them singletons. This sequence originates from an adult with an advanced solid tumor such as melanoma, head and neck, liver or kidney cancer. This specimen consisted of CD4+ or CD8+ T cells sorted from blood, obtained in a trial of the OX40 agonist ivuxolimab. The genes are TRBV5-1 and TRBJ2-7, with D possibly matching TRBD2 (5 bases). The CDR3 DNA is TGCGCCAGCGCGGGCTCCTACGAGCAGTACTTC. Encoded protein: CASAGSYEQYF.